This entry lists 15 T cell receptor beta chains sequenced from one sample in a study of cytomegalovirus exposure and HLA in healthy donors. PCR was performed using 60 Vbeta and 13 Jbeta primers. Libraries were prepared by immunoSEQ multiplex PCR; TCRdb keeps only in-frame clonotypes and omits some of them. The data hold around 210,000 clones, with around 80% observed a single time. The material sequenced was PBMCs. The receptors were gathered from a man in his forties or fifties in good health and CMV-seronegative.

The chain has TRBV5-5 and TRBJ2-7; possible D gene TRBD2, 6 bases. The V gene's germline CDR1 is SGHKS and CDR2 YYEKEE (reference sequence). This CDR3 is built from 16 residues. V gave up 4 bases and J gave up 3 bases, with 20 bases separating them. The CDR3 DNA reads as TGTGCCAGCAGCAGGGGCGGAGGAGGGCTTAACTACGAGCAGTACTTC. The encoded protein is CASSRGGGGLNYEQYF.

There are a few counts of this clone. The V and J genes are TRBV11-3 and TRBJ1-2; 9 bases agree with TRBD1. This CDR3 has 14 residues. CDR1 is SGHNT, CDR2 YENEEA, per germline. V gave up 5 bases and J gave up 4 bases; unmatched junction bases: 5. The CDR3 DNA reads TGTGCCAGCAGCCTCAACAGGGGGCCCTATGGCTACACCTTC. As protein: CASSLNRGPYGYTF.

Here the CDR3 DNA reads TGTGCCAGTAGTATACCGGGGGGAAGCTCCTACGAGCAGTACTTC. Amino acids: CASSIPGGSSYEQYF. This chain joins TRBV19 and TRBJ2-7, with 7 bases matching TRBD2. CDR1 is LNHDA and CDR2 is SQIVND in the germline V gene (reference sequence). This CDR3 region has 15 residues. V dropped 2 bases and J dropped 0; count of bases not matched to a gene: 4. Complete variable domain (other parts from reference TRBV19 and TRBJ2-7): DGGITQSPKYLFRKEGQNVTLSCEQNLNHDAMYWYRQDPGQGLRLIYYSQIVNDFQKGDIAEGYSVSREKKESFPLTVTSAQKNPTAFYLCASSIPGGSSYEQYFGPGTRLTVT.

The chain couples TRBV5-6 to TRBJ2-7; TRBD1 is a possible D gene (5 bases). This CDR3 region has 13 residues. Germline V gene data show CDR1 as SGHDT and CDR2 as YYEEEE. Deletions cut 1 base from V and 2 bases from J, with 7 bases between. CDR3 sequence (DNA): TGTGCCAGCAGCTTGTTGACAGCCTACGAGCAGTACTTC. Protein: CASSLLTAYEQYF. Variable domain in full (rest from reference TRBV5-6 and TRBJ2-7): DAGVTQSPTHLIKTRGQQVTLRCSPKSGHDTVSWYQQALGQGPQFIFQYYEEEERQRGNFPDRFSGHQFPNYSSELNVNALLLGDSALYLCASSLLTAYEQYFGPGTRLTVT.

With respect to this clone: Germline is not matched at one junction end, which may reflect a read error. The V and J genes are TRBV9 and TRBJ2-3; perhaps TRBD2 as D (6 bases). Germline V gene lookup returns CDR1 SGDLS and CDR2 YYNGEE. This CDR3 comprises 14 residues. CDR3 in amino acids: CASSVGSRTDTQYF. The CDR3 region has the DNA TGTGCCAGCAGCGTCGGGAGTCGCACTGATACGCAGTATTTT.

The chain uses TRBV7-9 and TRBJ2-1; 13 positions agree with TRBD2. The CDR3 runs 16 residues. Germline-derived CDR1 and CDR2 are SEHNR and FQNEAQ (reference sequence). V was clipped by 5 bases and J by 6 bases; unmatched bases: 7. The CDR3 is CASSPRTSGRSNEQFF. The CDR3 DNA reads TGTGCCAGCAGCCCCCGGACTAGCGGGAGAAGCAATGAGCAGTTCTTC.

The chain links TRBV27 to TRBJ1-5; TRBD1 aligns across 7 bases. Germline V lookup: CDR1 MNHEY, CDR2 SMNVEV (reference sequence). The CDR3 loop spans 14 amino acids. Unmatched junction bases numbered 7, after V lost 4 bases and J lost 7 bases. The chain's CDR3 is CASSYRQGQQPQHF. CDR3 nucleotides: TGTGCCAGCAGTTACCGACAGGGTCAGCAGCCCCAGCATTTT.

This chain connects TRBV2 to TRBJ2-1, with 9 bases matching TRBD2. Trimming at V came to 7 bases and at J to 5 bases, leaving 9 bases not matched to a gene. The CDR3 sequence is 15 residues long. Per germline, CDR1 SNHLY and CDR2 FYNNEI. CDR3 DNA sequence: TGTGCCAGCATCCTTAGCGGGAGTGTTAACAATGAGCAGTTCTTC. Residues: CASILSGSVNNEQFF.

This chain links TRBV4-1 with TRBJ1-1; no reliable D call. In germline, CDR1 is MGHRA, CDR2 YSYEKL. Deletions cut 6 bases from V and 8 bases from J, with 7 bases between. The CDR3 sequence is 10 residues long. The CDR3 loop is CASRGKEAFF. CDR3 nucleotides: TGCGCCAGCAGGGGCAAAGAAGCTTTCTTT.

This chain links TRBV28 with TRBJ2-7; 9 nucleotides line up with TRBD2. The CDR3 loop spans 13 amino acids. The germline gives CDR1 MDHEN, CDR2 SYDVKM. The trim removed 10 bases at V and 4 bases at J, leaving 8 bases unmatched. This CDR3 reads CAIQLAGSYEQYF. The CDR3, as DNA: TGTGCCATCCAGCTAGCGGGATCTTACGAGCAGTACTTC.

This clone was counted once. The V and J genes are TRBV6-5 and TRBJ2-1; 8 bases match TRBD2. The CDR3 spans 15 residues. The germline V gene has CDR1 MNHEY and CDR2 SVGAGI. Trimming at V came to 5 bases and at J to 5 bases, leaving 8 bases not matched to a gene. Here the CDR3 DNA reads TGTGCCAGCAGTCCTAGCGGGTCGGGTAACAATGAGCAGTTCTTC. Translation: CASSPSGSGNNEQFF.

This clone was seen just once. The V and J genes are TRBV28 and TRBJ2-7; the D gene is possibly TRBD1 (6 bases). The CDR3 totals 15 residues. CDR1 is MDHEN, CDR2 SYDVKM, per germline. V was shortened by 6 bases and J by 5 bases, with 20 bases between the two germline ends. CDR3 residues: CASSPGPRTVHEQYF. CDR3 DNA: TGTGCCAGCAGCCCAGGACCAAGGACAGTTCACGAGCAGTACTTC.

The gene calls are TRBV6-4 and TRBJ1-3; 10 positions match TRBD1. Germline assignment: CDR1 MRHNA and CDR2 SNTAGT. The CDR3 consists of 15 residues. V lost 6 bases to trimming and J lost 9 bases; unmatched junction nucleotides: 11. Written as DNA, the CDR3 is TGTGCCAGCAGAACGACAGGGGGCGCCGGGATCACCATATATTTT. This encodes CASRTTGGAGITIYF.

The V and J genes are TRBV27 and TRBJ2-2; 13 positions agree with TRBD2. This CDR3 has 16 residues. Germline V lookup: CDR1 MNHEY, CDR2 SMNVEV (reference sequence). V was pared by 4 bases and J by 4 bases, with 3 bases of the junction left unmatched. CDR3 sequence: CASSSGLAGVTGELFF. The DNA for the CDR3 is TGTGCCAGCAGTTCTGGACTAGCGGGAGTCACCGGGGAGCTGTTTTTT.

The rearrangement links TRBV9 to TRBJ2-7; the D gene is possibly TRBD1 (5 bases). CDR1 and CDR2 from the germline V gene are SGDLS and YYNGEE. The V and J ends lost 0 bases and 5 bases respectively, with 6 bases between them. The CDR3 spans 12 residues. CDR3 residues: CASSVEGNEQYF. The CDR3 DNA sequence: TGTGCCAGCAGCGTAGAGGGGAACGAGCAGTACTTC.